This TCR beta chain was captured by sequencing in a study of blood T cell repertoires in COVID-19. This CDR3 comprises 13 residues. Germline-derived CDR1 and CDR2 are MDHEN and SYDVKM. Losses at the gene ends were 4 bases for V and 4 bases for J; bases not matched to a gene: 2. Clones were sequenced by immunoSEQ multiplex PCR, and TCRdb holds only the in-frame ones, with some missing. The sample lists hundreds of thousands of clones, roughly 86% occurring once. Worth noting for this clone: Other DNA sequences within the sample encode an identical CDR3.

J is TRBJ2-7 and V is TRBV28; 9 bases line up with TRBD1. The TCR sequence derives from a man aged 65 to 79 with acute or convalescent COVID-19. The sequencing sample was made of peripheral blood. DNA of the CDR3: TGTGCCAGCAGTTCAGGACAGGGGTACGAGCAGTACTTC. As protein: CASSSGQGYEQYF.